The rows below give T cell receptor beta chains drawn from one sample of a study of blood T cell repertoires in COVID-19. Clones were read by immunoSEQ multiplex PCR, and TCRdb kept only the in-frame ones, dropping some. The sample carries 66,000 or so clones, around 80% recorded once. Sequences were obtained from peripheral blood. The receptors were gathered from a human donor in a cohort sampled during active COVID-19. Both conserved end residues are part of each CDR3. D genes are given only for firm matches. Only part of the rows carry a size: once, few, many, or a class if the clone is expanded.

V	J	size	D	CDR3	DNA
TRBV12-2	TRBJ2-7	-	-	CASHGTSPDNRPEQYF	TGTGCAAGTCACGGGACTAGCCCCGACAATCGGCCCGAGCAGTACTTC
TRBV23-1	TRBJ2-7	-	-	CALPSEQYF	TGCGCCCTTCCTAGCGAGCAGTACTTC
TRBV7-2	TRBJ2-7	-	TRBD1	CASSLSTGLEQYF	TGTGCCAGCAGCTTATCGACAGGGCTCGAGCAGTACTTC
TRBV7-2	TRBJ2-5	-	TRBD2	CASSLTSGRTQETQYF	TGTGCCAGCAGCTTAACCTCCGGGAGGACCCAAGAGACCCAGTACTTC
TRBV7-8	TRBJ1-1	once	TRBD1	CASSPGTANTEAFF	TGTGCCAGCAGCCCTGGGACAGCGAACACTGAAGCTTTCTTT
TRBV29-1	TRBJ2-6	-	TRBD1	CSVGTGVSGANVLTF	TGCAGCGTCGGAACAGGGGTCTCTGGGGCCAACGTCCTGACTTTC
TRBV9	TRBJ1-3	once	-	CASSVSAATAGNTIYF	TGTGCCAGCAGCGTCTCGGCAGCGACGGCTGGAAACACCATATATTTT
TRBV7-9	TRBJ1-4	-	TRBD1	CASSIRTGGNEKLFF	TGTGCCAGCAGCATCAGGACAGGGGGTAATGAAAAACTGTTTTTT
TRBV12-5	TRBJ1-5	-	TRBD1	CASGSAWDRGVQGNQPQHF	TGTGCTAGTGGTTCGGCATGGGACAGGGGGGTTCAGGGCAATCAGCCCCAGCATTTT
TRBV30	TRBJ2-7	-	TRBD1	CACSGTGSYEQYF	TGTGCCTGTTCCGGGACAGGATCCTACGAGCAGTACTTC
TRBV2	TRBJ2-7	-	TRBD2	CASSRGWAASGIADEQYF	TGTGCCAGCAGCCGAGGGTGGGCGGCTAGCGGGATCGCCGACGAGCAGTACTTC
TRBV18	TRBJ2-1	-	TRBD2	CASSALFRREGNEQFF	TGTGCCAGCTCAGCGCTTTTCCGCAGGGAGGGCAATGAGCAGTTCTTC
TRBV10-1	TRBJ2-2	-	-	CASSVQGRNTGELFF	TGCGCCAGCAGTGTCCAGGGGAGGAACACCGGGGAGCTGTTTTTT
TRBV30	TRBJ2-7	once	-	CAWSGSMDEQYF	TGTGCCTGGAGTGGGTCTATGGACGAGCAGTACTTC
TRBV27	TRBJ2-7	-	-	CASSLSGRYEQYF	TGTGCCAGCAGTTTATCGGGGAGGTACGAGCAGTACTTC
TRBV7-6	TRBJ2-6	-	-	CASSLGTPSGANVLTF	TGTGCCAGCAGCTTAGGGACTCCCTCTGGGGCCAACGTCCTGACTTTC
TRBV5-5	TRBJ2-3	-	TRBD1	CASSLVGTGPDTQYF	TGTGCCAGCAGCTTGGTAGGGACAGGGCCAGATACGCAGTATTTT
TRBV9	TRBJ2-1	-	-	CASSIRDKGGEQFF	TGTGCCAGCAGCATCCGGGATAAGGGGGGGGAGCAGTTCTTC
TRBV15	TRBJ2-1	-	TRBD2	CATSRDASGDGGEQFF	TGTGCCACCAGCAGAGATGCTAGCGGAGATGGAGGTGAGCAGTTCTTC
TRBV6-5	TRBJ1-5	-	-	CASSYSGQADQPQHF	TGTGCCAGCAGTTACTCGGGGCAGGCGGATCAGCCCCAGCATTTT
TRBV9	TRBJ2-7	few	-	CASSPTSFAEQYF	TGTGCCAGCAGCCCTACTAGTTTCGCCGAGCAGTACTTC
TRBV3-1/TRBV3-2	TRBJ2-6	-	-	CASSQRAGANVLTF	TGTGCCAGCAGCCAGAGAGCTGGGGCCAACGTCCTGACTTTC
TRBV6-1	TRBJ2-6	-	-	CASSGRQATGANVLTF	TGTGCCAGCAGTGGGAGACAGGCCACTGGGGCCAACGTCCTGACTTTC
TRBV5-4	TRBJ1-2	-	TRBD1	CASSLDRGLYGYTF	TGTGCCAGCAGCTTGGACAGGGGGCTCTATGGCTACACCTTC
TRBV5-4	TRBJ1-6	-	-	CASSLDGGPRTSPLHF	TGTGCCAGCAGCTTGGATGGCGGGCCCCGTACGTCACCCCTCCACTTT
TRBV19	TRBJ1-1	-	TRBD1	CASSTAGTGVNTEAFF	TGTGCCAGTAGTACGGCCGGGACAGGGGTTAACACTGAAGCTTTCTTT
TRBV29-1	TRBJ2-7	-	TRBD2	CSVVSPGDKGLAGGSYEQYF	TGCAGCGTTGTATCACCGGGGGACAAGGGACTAGCGGGAGGGTCCTACGAGCAGTACTTC
TRBV7-2	TRBJ2-1	once	-	CASSPNFGSGQFF	TGTGCCAGCAGCCCGAATTTCGGGAGTGGGCAGTTCTTC
TRBV28	TRBJ1-3	-	-	CASINQGSGNTIYF	TGTGCCAGCATCAACCAGGGCTCTGGAAACACCATATATTTT
TRBV28	TRBJ1-4	once	-	CASSFRGFSNEKLFF	TGTGCCAGCAGTTTCAGGGGTTTCAGCAATGAAAAACTGTTTTTT
TRBV28	TRBJ1-6	-	-	CASTDRISSPLHF	TGTGCCAGCACCGACAGGATAAGTTCACCCCTCCACTTT
TRBV15	TRBJ2-3	-	TRBD1	CATSREPGQGADDTQYF	TGTGCCACCAGCAGAGAACCGGGACAGGGGGCTGACGATACGCAGTATTTT
TRBV7-9	TRBJ2-1	-	-	CASSSPDWSSYNEQFF	TGTGCCAGCAGCTCTCCCGACTGGAGCTCCTACAATGAGCAGTTCTTC
TRBV6-1	TRBJ2-7	-	-	CASSDRELYEQYF	TGTGCCAGCAGTGACAGGGAACTTTACGAGCAGTACTTC
TRBV27	TRBJ2-7	-	TRBD2	CASNKNSGFGEQYF	TGTGCCAGCAATAAAAATAGCGGGTTCGGCGAGCAGTACTTC
TRBV6-6	TRBJ1-6	few	-	CASSYSSSSPLHF	TGTGCCAGCAGTTACTCATCGAGTTCACCCCTCCACTTT
TRBV7-2	TRBJ2-3	-	TRBD1	CASSTRVGGPFPDTQYF	TGTGCCAGCAGCACGAGAGTAGGGGGCCCCTTTCCAGATACGCAGTATTTT
TRBV6-5	TRBJ2-7	-	TRBD2	CASSYSGGSPLREQYF	TGTGCCAGCAGTTACTCGGGAGGGAGCCCCCTGCGGGAGCAGTACTTC
TRBV9	TRBJ2-7	-	TRBD2	CASSVDGRRDEQYF	TGTGCCAGCAGCGTTGACGGGAGGAGGGACGAGCAGTACTTC
TRBV3-1/TRBV3-2	TRBJ2-7	few	TRBD2	CASSLLLTSGKREQYF	TGTGCCAGCAGCCTCCTATTGACTAGCGGGAAAAGGGAGCAGTACTTC
TRBV5-1	TRBJ2-1	few	TRBD1	CASSSDRGQRYNEQFF	TGCGCCAGCAGCTCCGACAGGGGGCAACGATACAATGAGCAGTTCTTC
TRBV19	TRBJ1-6	-	TRBD1	CASRPGQVTGTPLHF	TGTGCCAGTAGGCCGGGACAGGTTACCGGGACACCCCTCCACTTT